This T cell receptor beta chain originates from a study of cytomegalovirus exposure and HLA in healthy donors. As to this clone: The antigen is undetermined.

Amplification used 60 Vbeta primers and 13 Jbeta primers. TCRdb keeps only in-frame clones here, not all; method: immunoSEQ multiplex PCR. Its table lists 95,000 to 150,000 clones. Overall study findings and caveats: More clonal expansion characterized HLA-associated TCR beta chains than equally common others in a later analysis.

CDR3 length: 16 residues. Germline CDR1 and CDR2: KGHSH and LQKENI. The J segment lost 7 bases and the V segment lost 1 base, leaving 5 bases of the junction unmatched. J is TRBJ2-1 and V is TRBV18; 12 positions match TRBD2. The sample taken for sequencing was PBMCs. The sequence was obtained from a middle-aged man in good health and CMV-seronegative. CDR3 residues: CASSPRRTSGTNEQFF. The CDR3 nucleotides are TGTGCCAGCTCACCACGGCGGACTAGCGGGACGAATGAGCAGTTCTTC.